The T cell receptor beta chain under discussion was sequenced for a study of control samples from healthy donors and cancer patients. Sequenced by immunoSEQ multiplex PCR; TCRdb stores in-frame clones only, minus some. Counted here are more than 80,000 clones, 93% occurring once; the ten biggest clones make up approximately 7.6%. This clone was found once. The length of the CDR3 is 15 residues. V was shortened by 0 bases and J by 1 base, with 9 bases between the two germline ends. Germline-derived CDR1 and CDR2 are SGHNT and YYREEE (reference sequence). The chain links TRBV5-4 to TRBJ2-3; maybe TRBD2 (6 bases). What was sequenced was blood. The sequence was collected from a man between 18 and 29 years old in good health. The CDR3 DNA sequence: TGTGCCAGCAGCTTGGCGGGGGAACGCACAGATACGCAGTATTTT. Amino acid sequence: CASSLAGERTDTQYF.